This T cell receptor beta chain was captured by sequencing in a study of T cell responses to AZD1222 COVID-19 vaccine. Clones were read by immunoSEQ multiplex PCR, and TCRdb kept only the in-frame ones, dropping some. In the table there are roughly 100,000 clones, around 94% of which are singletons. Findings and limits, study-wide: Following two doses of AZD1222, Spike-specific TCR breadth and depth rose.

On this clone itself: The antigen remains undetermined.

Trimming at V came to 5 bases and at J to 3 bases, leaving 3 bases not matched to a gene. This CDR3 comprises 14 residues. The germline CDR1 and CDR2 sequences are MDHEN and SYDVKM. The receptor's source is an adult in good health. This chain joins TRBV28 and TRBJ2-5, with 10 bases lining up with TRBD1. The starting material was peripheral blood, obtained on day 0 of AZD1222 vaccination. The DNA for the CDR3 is TGTGCCAGCAGTCGGGACAGGGGAAAAGAGACCCAGTACTTC. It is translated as CASSRDRGKETQYF.